The sequence of this TCR beta chain was determined in a study of CD8+CD57+ T cells in acquired aplastic anemia. Background on the study: Sorted CD4+ and CD8+ cells yielded 3.2 ug of DNA on average.

An expansion of CD8+CD57+ cells by flow cytometry had been shown in patients chosen for sequencing. TCR beta VDJ and CDR3 profiles were obtained from a genomic DNA template. TCRdb re-analysed the reads in MiXCR, keeping a single row per CDR3 protein. This sample has some 92,000 distinct CDR3 sequences, with less than 75% found just once. The table lists this clonotype with a few counts. Trimming cost V 0 bases and J 4 bases, with 5 bases left between them. The CDR3 contains 13 residues. Germline V gene lookup returns CDR1 LNHNV and CDR2 YYDKDF (reference sequence). The J gene is TRBJ2-3, the V gene TRBV15, with D unresolved. The receptor was isolated from a human donor with aplastic anemia. Sequenced: sorted CD4+, CD8+, or CD8+CD57+ T cells (not recorded which) from PBMCs. CDR3 bases: TGTGCCACCAGCAGAGATCCCCCAGATACGCAGTATTTT. This gives the protein CATSRDPPDTQYF.